This is a list of T cell receptor beta chains from one sample in a study of blood T cell repertoires in COVID-19. Repertoires were generated with immunoSEQ multiplex PCR, while TCRdb's copy carries only in-frame clones and drops some. Of about 35,000 clones detected, roughly four fifths appear once; the ten largest clones hold around 41%. Material for sequencing was peripheral blood. These TCRs come from an older man with active or convalescent COVID-19. CDR3s include the opening cysteine and the closing phenylalanine or tryptophan. The D gene is left open where the match is weak. Rows give clone size only sometimes, using once, few, many, or a class for an expanded clone.

v_gene	abundance	j_gene	d_gene	CDR3nt	CDR3aa
TRBV28	-	TRBJ2-3	-	TGTGCCGGTCGGGGGACAGAAGAAACAGATACGCAGTATTTT	CAGRGTEETDTQYF
TRBV3-1/TRBV3-2	-	TRBJ1-3	-	TGTGCCAGCAGCCGACAGGCCTCTGGAAACACCATATATTTT	CASSRQASGNTIYF
TRBV29-1	-	TRBJ1-5	TRBD1	TGCAGCGTCGGGACAGGGGCAAGGCAGCCCCAGCATTTT	CSVGTGARQPQHF
TRBV5-4	-	TRBJ2-2	-	TGTGCCAGCAGCAAAACTAGTACGGGCGGGGAGCTGTTTTTT	CASSKTSTGGELFF
TRBV6-9	-	TRBJ2-1	-	TGTGCCAGCAGTTACTATTCCCGGGACTTCTCCTACAATGAGCAGTTCTTC	CASSYYSRDFSYNEQFF
TRBV10-3	-	TRBJ2-3	TRBD2	TGTGCCATCAGTTGGGCGGGAGGGGCAGATACGCAGTATTTT	CAISWAGGADTQYF
TRBV7-6	-	TRBJ2-1	TRBD2	TGTGCCAGCAGCTTAGGGGGACTAGCGGCGTACAATGAGCAGTTCTTC	CASSLGGLAAYNEQFF
TRBV6-5	-	TRBJ1-4	TRBD1	TGTGCCAGCAGTCGGGACAGGGGGATGGATAAACTGTTTTTT	CASSRDRGMDKLFF
TRBV11-3	-	TRBJ2-5	TRBD1	TGTGCCAGCAGCTTCGGACCGACAGGGGGCCAAGAGACCCAGTACTTC	CASSFGPTGGQETQYF
TRBV29-1	-	TRBJ1-1	TRBD1	TGCAGCGTTGAAGGGGGGGACAGGCGAATCTGGGACACTGAAGCTTTCTTT	CSVEGGDRRIWDTEAFF
TRBV12-3/TRBV12-4	-	TRBJ1-2	-	TGTGCCAGCAGACTCGGGACACGCTATGGCTACACCTTC	CASRLGTRYGYTF
TRBV7-8	-	TRBJ1-2	-	TGTGCCAGCAGCCTAGAGTCCAGGGACTATGGCTACACCTTC	CASSLESRDYGYTF
TRBV10-3	-	TRBJ1-1	-	TGTGCCATCAGTGAGTCTAGCACTGAAGCTTTCTTT	CAISESSTEAFF
TRBV4-1	-	TRBJ1-5	-	TGCGCCAGCAGCCAAGACAGTTATTATAGCAATCAGCCCCAGCATTTT	CASSQDSYYSNQPQHF
TRBV28	-	TRBJ1-2	-	TGTGCCAGCAGTGCCGGGGGGCTCTATGGCTACACCTTC	CASSAGGLYGYTF
TRBV25-1	large	TRBJ1-5	-	TGTGCCAGCAGTCTCGGGGGTGATCAGCCCCAGCATTTT	CASSLGGDQPQHF
TRBV29-1	-	TRBJ2-1	TRBD2	TGCAGCGCTGAGGGTCGGGCGGGAGATCTTCAGCAGTTCTTC	CSAEGRAGDLQQFF
TRBV14	few	TRBJ2-1	-	TGTGCCAGCAGCCCGACTAGGGTTGGGGAGCAGTTCTTC	CASSPTRVGEQFF
TRBV4-1	-	TRBJ2-7	-	TGCGCCAGCAGCCAAGAGACAGAATCCTCCTACGAGCAGTACTTC	CASSQETESSYEQYF
TRBV7-3	-	TRBJ2-5	TRBD1	TGTGCCAGCAGCCGGGGACAGGGGTATGAAGAGACCCAGTACTTC	CASSRGQGYEETQYF
TRBV30	-	TRBJ1-6	-	TGTGCCCGGGACTCGCGGGGGTCACCCCTCCACTTT	CARDSRGSPLHF
TRBV5-1	once	TRBJ2-2	TRBD1	TGCGCCAGCAGACCGGGACAGGGGATGGTCGGGGAGCTGTTTTTT	CASRPGQGMVGELFF
TRBV27	once	TRBJ1-1	-	TGTGCCAGCAGCCAGGGACTTCCGAACACTGAAGCTTTCTTT	CASSQGLPNTEAFF
TRBV6-5	-	TRBJ1-6	-	TGTGCCAGCCACCCAGGGGCGAAAAATTCACCCCTCCACTTT	CASHPGAKNSPLHF
TRBV5-1	-	TRBJ2-3	-	TGCGCCAGCAGGTTAAGCGGGCAGAGCACAGATACGCAGTATTTT	CASRLSGQSTDTQYF
TRBV5-1	-	TRBJ1-3	-	TGCGCCAGCAGCTTGTGGGGGCGCGGAAACACCATATATTTT	CASSLWGRGNTIYF
TRBV24-1	few	TRBJ2-3	TRBD2	TGTGCCACCAGTGATTTTAGCGGGAGGGGCACAGATACGCAGTATTTT	CATSDFSGRGTDTQYF